A selection of T cell receptor beta chains follows, all from one sample in a study of T cells in Graves' hyperthyroidism and ophthalmopathy. TCRdb itself ran the multiplex PCR reads through MiXCR, one entry per CDR3 protein. The sample consists of 330,000 or so distinct CDR3 sequences, less than 20% of them appearing once. Sequencing input: blood. These receptors originate from a woman in her 40s with Graves' ophthalmopathy. Both conserved end residues are trimmed from each CDR3.

V	J	CDR3
TRBV18	TRBJ2-7	ASSPSSAYEQY
TRBV12-5	TRBJ2-7	ASGGQAPYEQY
TRBV9	TRBJ2-7	ASSVDGESYEQY
TRBV5-1	TRBJ2-7	ASSLHRDRDLYEQY
TRBV6-5	TRBJ1-1	ASKGQWNTEAF
TRBV30	TRBJ1-1	AWKGQGSTEAF
TRBV11-1	TRBJ2-1	ASSKGTSGNNEQF
TRBV12-3/TRBV12-4	TRBJ1-1	ASSLGGRPGQGNTEAF
TRBV2	TRBJ1-1	ASSGGRNTEAF
TRBV19	TRBJ1-5	AAARGAGSQPQH
TRBV7-8	TRBJ1-5	ASSLHRGLDQPQH
TRBV6-4	TRBJ2-6	ASRTRGGAGANVLT
TRBV7-2	TRBJ2-2	ASSLNRPNTGELF
TRBV6-5	TRBJ2-7	ASSYRDRGYEQY
TRBV6-4	TRBJ1-5	ASSTYRGQPQH
TRBV11-1	TRBJ2-3	ASSLGLGPPGSTDTQY
TRBV13	TRBJ2-5	ASSLRPGGTQETQY
TRBV19	TRBJ2-4	ASSSPVRGPNIQY
TRBV5-6	TRBJ2-7	ASSHRTAYEQY
TRBV7-9	TRBJ2-7	ASSFVGTGDKQY
TRBV28	TRBJ1-3	ARGYVSGNTIY
TRBV28	TRBJ2-7	ASSLGPEQY
TRBV2	TRBJ1-1	ASSELGRLNTEAF
TRBV7-9	TRBJ2-1	ASSSTRLPYNEQF
TRBV19	TRBJ2-7	ASSEQLSYEQY
TRBV5-1	TRBJ2-5	ASSKGQKETQY